Here is one TCR beta chain with its context. Antigen: not known. This record belongs to a study of siplizumab effects on memory and regulatory T cells. Assays examined 75,000 to 100,000 TCR templates per sample. Using immunoSEQ multiplex PCR, the repertoire was profiled, and TCRdb retains in-frame clones only, with some absent. There are roughly 75,000 clones in the sample; around 93% occur only once, and 5% lies in the top ten. This CDR3 has 15 amino acids. V dropped 7 bases and J dropped 7; count of bases not matched to a gene: 8. Germline values: CDR1 LNHDA, CDR2 SQIVND (reference sequence). Study-level findings and limits: Under siplizumab, alloreactive sequences traced to unstimulated CD4+ memory cells were significantly reduced. No assignable naive or memory phenotype existed for roughly 75-97% of proliferating CD4+ or CD8+ clones.

The clonotype was recovered from a human donor in good health. Sequencing was done on a sample of CD8+ T cells sorted from blood. The chain combines TRBV19 with TRBJ2-1, with 12 bases lining up with TRBD2. CDR3 residues: CASTPTSGGSNEQFF. CDR3 bases: TGTGCCAGTACCCCAACTAGCGGGGGGTCTAATGAGCAGTTCTTC.